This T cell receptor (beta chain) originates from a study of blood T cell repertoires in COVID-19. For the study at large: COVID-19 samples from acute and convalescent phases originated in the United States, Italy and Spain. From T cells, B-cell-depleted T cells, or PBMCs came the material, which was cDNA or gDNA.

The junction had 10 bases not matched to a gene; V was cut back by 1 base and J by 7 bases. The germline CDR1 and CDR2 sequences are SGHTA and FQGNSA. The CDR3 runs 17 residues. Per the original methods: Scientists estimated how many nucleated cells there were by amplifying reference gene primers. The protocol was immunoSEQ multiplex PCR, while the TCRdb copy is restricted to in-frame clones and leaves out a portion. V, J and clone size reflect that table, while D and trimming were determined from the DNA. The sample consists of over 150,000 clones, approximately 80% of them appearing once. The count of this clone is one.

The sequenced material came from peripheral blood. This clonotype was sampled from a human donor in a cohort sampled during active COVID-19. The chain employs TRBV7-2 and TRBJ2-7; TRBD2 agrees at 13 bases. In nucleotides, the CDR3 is TGTGCCAGCAGCTTAGGACTAGCGGGAGGCCAACAGGGGGAGCAGTACTTC. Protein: CASSLGLAGGQQGEQYF.